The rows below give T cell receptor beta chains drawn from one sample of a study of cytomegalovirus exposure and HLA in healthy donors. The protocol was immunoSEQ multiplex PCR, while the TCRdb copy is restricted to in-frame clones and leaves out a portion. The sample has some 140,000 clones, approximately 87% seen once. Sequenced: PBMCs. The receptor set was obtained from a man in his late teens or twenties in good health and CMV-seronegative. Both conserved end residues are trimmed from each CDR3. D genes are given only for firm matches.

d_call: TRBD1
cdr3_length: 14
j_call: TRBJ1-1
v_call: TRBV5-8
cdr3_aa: ASSLAFGTGGTEAF

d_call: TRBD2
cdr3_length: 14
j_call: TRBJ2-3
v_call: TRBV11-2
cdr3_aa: ASSRLAGPVSLTQY

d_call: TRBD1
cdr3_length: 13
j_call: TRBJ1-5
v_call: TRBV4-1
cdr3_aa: ASSQAGQGTKAQH

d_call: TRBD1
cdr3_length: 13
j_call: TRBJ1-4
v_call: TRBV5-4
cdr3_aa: ASSETGGAGEKLF

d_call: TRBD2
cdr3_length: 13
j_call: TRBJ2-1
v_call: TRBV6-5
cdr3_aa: ASSRTSGRATEQF

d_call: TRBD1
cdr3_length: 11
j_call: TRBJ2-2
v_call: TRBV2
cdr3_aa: ASRPDRAGELF

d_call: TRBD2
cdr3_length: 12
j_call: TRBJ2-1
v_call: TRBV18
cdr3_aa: ASSGTSGGNEQF

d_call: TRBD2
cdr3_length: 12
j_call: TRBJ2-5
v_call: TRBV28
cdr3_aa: ASHRSGGEETQY

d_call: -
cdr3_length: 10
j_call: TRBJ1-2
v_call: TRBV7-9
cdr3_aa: ATPGGLDGYT

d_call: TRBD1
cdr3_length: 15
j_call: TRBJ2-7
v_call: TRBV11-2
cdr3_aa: ASSLGPGTGIFYEQY

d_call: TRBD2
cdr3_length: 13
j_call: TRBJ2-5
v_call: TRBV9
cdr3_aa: ASSVTSGRFETQY

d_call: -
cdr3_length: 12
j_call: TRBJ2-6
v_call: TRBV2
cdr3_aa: ASSDKSGANVLT

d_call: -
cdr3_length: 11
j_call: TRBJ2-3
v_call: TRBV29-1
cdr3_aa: SVEYQGTDTQY

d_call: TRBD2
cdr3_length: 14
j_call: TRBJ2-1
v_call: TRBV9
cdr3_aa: ASSAPLAGIPNEQF

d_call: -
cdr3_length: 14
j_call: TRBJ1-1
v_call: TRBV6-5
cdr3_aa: ASSYTRQARNTEAF

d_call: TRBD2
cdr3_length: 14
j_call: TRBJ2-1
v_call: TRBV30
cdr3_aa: ACMRGTSGSYNEQF

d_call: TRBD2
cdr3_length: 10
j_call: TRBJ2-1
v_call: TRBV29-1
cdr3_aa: SGGRSYNEQF

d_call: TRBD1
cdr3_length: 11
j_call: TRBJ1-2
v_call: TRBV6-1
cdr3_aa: ATSRTGGYGYT

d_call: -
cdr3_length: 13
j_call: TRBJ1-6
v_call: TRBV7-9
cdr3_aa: ASSLQGVLNSPLH

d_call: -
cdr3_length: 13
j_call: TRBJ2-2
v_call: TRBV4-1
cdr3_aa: ASSQTIELPGELF

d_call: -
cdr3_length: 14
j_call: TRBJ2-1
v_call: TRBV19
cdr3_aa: ASRETGGAWYNEQF

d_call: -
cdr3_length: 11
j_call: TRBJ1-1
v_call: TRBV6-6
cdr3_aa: ASSYSQDTEAF

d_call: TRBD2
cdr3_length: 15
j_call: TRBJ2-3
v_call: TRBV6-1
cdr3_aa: ASSEDNSGTSTDTQY

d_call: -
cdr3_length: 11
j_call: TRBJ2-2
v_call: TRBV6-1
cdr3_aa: ASSEEGSGELF

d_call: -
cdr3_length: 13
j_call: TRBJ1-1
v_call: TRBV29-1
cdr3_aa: SVSSLGLRGTEAF

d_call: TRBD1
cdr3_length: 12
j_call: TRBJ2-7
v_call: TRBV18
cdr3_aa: ASSRQGRGYEQY

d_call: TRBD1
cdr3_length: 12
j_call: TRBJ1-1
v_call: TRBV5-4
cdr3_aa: ASSLGQGVPEAF

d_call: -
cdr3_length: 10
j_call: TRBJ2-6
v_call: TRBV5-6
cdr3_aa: ASSLGANVLT

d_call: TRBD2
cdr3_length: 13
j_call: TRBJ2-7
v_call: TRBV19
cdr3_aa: ASSGRLAAVYEQY

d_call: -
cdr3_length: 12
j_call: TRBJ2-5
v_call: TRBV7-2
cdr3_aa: ASSLDQSGETQY

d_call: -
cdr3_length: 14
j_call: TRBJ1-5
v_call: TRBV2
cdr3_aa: ASSAARVGSNQPQH

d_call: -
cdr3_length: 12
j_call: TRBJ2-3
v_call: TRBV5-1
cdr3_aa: ASSRLTTSDTQY

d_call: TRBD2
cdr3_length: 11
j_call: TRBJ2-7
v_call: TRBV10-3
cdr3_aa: AIRREGAYEQY

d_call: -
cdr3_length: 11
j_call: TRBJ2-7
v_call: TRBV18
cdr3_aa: ASSVSREHEQY

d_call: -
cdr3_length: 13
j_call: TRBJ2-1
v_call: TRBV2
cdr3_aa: ASSEAFHTLNEQF